This TCR beta chain emerged from a study of blood T cell repertoires in COVID-19. Authors' data handling: Amplification with reference gene primers provided the estimates of nucleated cell counts. Profiling relied on immunoSEQ multiplex PCR, and the TCRdb table lists in-frame clones only, not all of them. V and J calls and clone size are those listed in that table; D and trimming were worked out from the DNA. The sample shows about 480,000 clones, around nine tenths of them seen only once. Germline V gene data show CDR1 as SNHLY and CDR2 as FYNNEI. The CDR3 consists of 14 residues. V was pared by 5 bases and J by 4 bases, with 3 bases of the junction left unmatched.

The chain carries TRBV2 and TRBJ1-4; 8 nucleotides agree with TRBD1. The origin of this receptor is a woman aged 40 to 55 who had recovered from COVID-19. The source material was PBMCs or T cells enriched from blood (not recorded which). The CDR3 DNA is TGTGCCAGCAGTCGGACAGGGAATAATGAAAAACTGTTTTTT. Translation gives CASSRTGNNEKLFF.